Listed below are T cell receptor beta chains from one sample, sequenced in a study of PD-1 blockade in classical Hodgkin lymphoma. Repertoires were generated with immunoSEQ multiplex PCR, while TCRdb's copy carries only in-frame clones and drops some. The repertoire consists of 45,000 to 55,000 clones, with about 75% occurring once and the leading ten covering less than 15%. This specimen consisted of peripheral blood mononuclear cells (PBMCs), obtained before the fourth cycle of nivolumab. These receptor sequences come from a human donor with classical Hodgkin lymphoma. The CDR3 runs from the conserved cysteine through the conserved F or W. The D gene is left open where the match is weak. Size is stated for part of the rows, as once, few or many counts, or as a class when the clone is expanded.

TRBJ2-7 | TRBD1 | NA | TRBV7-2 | TGTGCCAGCAGCTCTCGGGACAGGGGCCACGAGCAGTACTTC | CASSSRDRGHEQYF
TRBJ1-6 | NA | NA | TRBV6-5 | TGTGCCAGCAGTTACTCGATTGGGCTGTCACCCCTCCACTTT | CASSYSIGLSPLHF
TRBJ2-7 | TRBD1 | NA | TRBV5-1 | TGCGCCAGCAGGGCCGGGACAGGATACTCCTACGAGCAGTACTTC | CASRAGTGYSYEQYF
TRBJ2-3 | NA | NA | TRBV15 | TGTGCCACCAGCAGAGGGGTCAGCGACTCCACAGATACGCAGTATTTT | CATSRGVSDSTDTQYF
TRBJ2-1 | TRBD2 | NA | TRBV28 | TGTGCCAGCAGTTTATTTGGGATAGCGGGAGTTGGCAATGAGCAGTTCTTC | CASSLFGIAGVGNEQFF
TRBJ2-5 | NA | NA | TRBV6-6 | TGTGCCAGCAGTTACATCCTGGGGTCGGGGGAGACCCAGTACTTC | CASSYILGSGETQYF
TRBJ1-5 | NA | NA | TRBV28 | TGTGCCAGCAGTTTAGGGGGGAGCAATCAGCCCCAGCATTTT | CASSLGGSNQPQHF
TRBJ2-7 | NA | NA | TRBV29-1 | TGCAGCGTTGCGGGCGGGTCTACCTACGAGCAGTACTTC | CSVAGGSTYEQYF
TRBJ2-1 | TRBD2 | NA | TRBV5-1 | TGCGCCAGCAGCTATAGCGGGACAGAGCAGTTCTTC | CASSYSGTEQFF
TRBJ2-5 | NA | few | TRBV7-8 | TGTGCCAGCAGCTCCGACAGACAAGAGACCCAGTACTTC | CASSSDRQETQYF
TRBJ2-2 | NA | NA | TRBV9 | TGTGCCAGCAGCGTAGTGGGGACCGGGGAGCTGTTTTTT | CASSVVGTGELFF
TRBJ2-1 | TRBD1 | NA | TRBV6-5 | TGTGCCAGCAGCAACAGGGGGCTCGGTAATGAGCAGTTCTTC | CASSNRGLGNEQFF
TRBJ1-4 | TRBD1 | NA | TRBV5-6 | TGTGCCAGCAGCTGGGGGACAGGGGTTAATGAAAAACTGTTTTTT | CASSWGTGVNEKLFF
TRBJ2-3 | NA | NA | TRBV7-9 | TGTGCCAGCAGCCCGGGTCCCAAAGAGGGACCAAGCACAGATACGCAGTATTTT | CASSPGPKEGPSTDTQYF
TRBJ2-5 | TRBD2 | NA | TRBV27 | TGTGCCAGCAGTTTAGGGCTAGCGGGAGGGCGGGAGACCCAGTACTTC | CASSLGLAGGRETQYF
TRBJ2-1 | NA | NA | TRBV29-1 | TGCAGCGGGGGGCTAGCGGTTTACAATGAGCAGTTCTTC | CSGGLAVYNEQFF
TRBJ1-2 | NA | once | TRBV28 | TGTGCCAGCAGCGGAGGGATCGGCTACACCTTC | CASSGGIGYTF
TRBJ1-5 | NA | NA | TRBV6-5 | TGTGCCTCGGTCCTGGGTGAAGGGAATCAGCCCCAGCATTTT | CASVLGEGNQPQHF
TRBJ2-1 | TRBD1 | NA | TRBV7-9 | TGTGCCAGCAGCTCCGGGACAGGGTTGCGATACAATGAGCAGTTCTTC | CASSSGTGLRYNEQFF
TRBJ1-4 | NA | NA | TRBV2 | TGTGCCAGCAACGAAGCTAGGGGGGCGGGTAATGAAAAACTGTTTTTT | CASNEARGAGNEKLFF
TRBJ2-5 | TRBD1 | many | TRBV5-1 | TGCGCCAGCAGTCCCGGGACAGGGGCGTCAGAGACCCAGTACTTC | CASSPGTGASETQYF
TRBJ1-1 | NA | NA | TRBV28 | TGTGCCAGCAGTTTATGGTGGACACTAAAGAACACTGAAGCTTTCTTT | CASSLWWTLKNTEAFF
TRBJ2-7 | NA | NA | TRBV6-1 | TGTGCCAGCAGTGAAGAAAGGGTCACAGGGACCTACGAGCAGTACTTC | CASSEERVTGTYEQYF
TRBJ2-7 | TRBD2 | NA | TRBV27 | TGTGCCAGCAGTACCCTTGGCGGGAGCGATTACGAGCAGTACTTC | CASSTLGGSDYEQYF
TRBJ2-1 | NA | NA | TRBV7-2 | TGTGCTTCAAGGGGCAGGGTTGGGAATGAGCAGTTCTTC | CASRGRVGNEQFF
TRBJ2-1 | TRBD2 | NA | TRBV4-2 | TGTGCCAGCAGCCAGATAGCGGGGGACAATGAGCAGTTCTTC | CASSQIAGDNEQFF
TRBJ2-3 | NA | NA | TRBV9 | TGTGCCAGCAGCGTAGGATCGAGCGGTTCCACAGATACGCAGTATTTT | CASSVGSSGSTDTQYF
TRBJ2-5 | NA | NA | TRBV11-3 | TGTGCCAGCAGCTTAGTGTGGGGAGAGACCCAGTACTTC | CASSLVWGETQYF
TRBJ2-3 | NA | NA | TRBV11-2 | TGTGCCAGCAGCCCGACCGGGACTAGCACAGATACGCAGTATTTT | CASSPTGTSTDTQYF